One TCR beta chain is described in this entry. The antigen is undetermined. This sample was included in a study of tumor-infiltrating lymphocytes in localized non-small cell lung cancer. The germline V gene has CDR1 SGHAT and CDR2 FQNNGV. CDR3 length: 18 amino acids. V lost 5 bases and J lost 0; bases outside the gene matches: 10. Study-wide results and limits: T-cell fraction did not differ between immunotypes IM1 and IM2.

Produced via immunoSEQ multiplex PCR; TCRdb's table is partial and in-frame only. The table records just under 4,000 clones, around 66% of them present only once. This rearrangement joins TRBV11-2 to TRBJ2-5; 12 bases match TRBD2. This clonotype was sampled from a human donor with non-small cell lung cancer. Material: uninvolved lung tissue not adjacent to the tumor. CDR3 coding DNA: TGTGCCAGCAGCGAACAGACTAGCGGGGGCCAGTACCAAGAGACCCAGTACTTC. Its protein is CASSEQTSGGQYQETQYF.